This T cell receptor beta chain derives from a study of OX40 agonist ivuxolimab in advanced cancers. Study-wide context: Patients with hepatocellular carcinoma, melanoma, renal cell or head and neck cancer made up the dose-escalation patients. Three patients, one with hepatocellular carcinoma and two with cutaneous melanoma, responded partially.

Points from the study as a whole: By week 6 at 0.1 to 3.0 mg/kg, blood CD4+ and CD8+ T cells had expanded clonally.

Points on this clone: Its matching antigen is unknown.

With autoimmune disease history or systemic immunosuppression, patients were excluded. The protocol was immunoSEQ multiplex PCR, while the TCRdb copy is restricted to in-frame clones and leaves out a portion. This sample has fewer than 15,000 clones, with 75% to 85% found just once. Per germline, CDR1 SGHAT and CDR2 FQNNGV. Trimming took 1 base from V and 7 from J; bases not matched to a gene: 10. The CDR3 is 16 amino acids. V and J are TRBV11-2 and TRBJ1-2; TRBD1 aligns across 9 bases. This TCR derives from an adult with an advanced solid tumor such as melanoma, head and neck, liver or kidney cancer. This specimen was CD4+ or CD8+ T cells sorted from blood, taken in a trial of the OX40 agonist ivuxolimab. In nucleotides, the CDR3 is TGTGCCAGCAGCTTAGCGCTAAACAGGGGGCTTGGTGGCTACACCTTC. This sequence encodes CASSLALNRGLGGYTF.